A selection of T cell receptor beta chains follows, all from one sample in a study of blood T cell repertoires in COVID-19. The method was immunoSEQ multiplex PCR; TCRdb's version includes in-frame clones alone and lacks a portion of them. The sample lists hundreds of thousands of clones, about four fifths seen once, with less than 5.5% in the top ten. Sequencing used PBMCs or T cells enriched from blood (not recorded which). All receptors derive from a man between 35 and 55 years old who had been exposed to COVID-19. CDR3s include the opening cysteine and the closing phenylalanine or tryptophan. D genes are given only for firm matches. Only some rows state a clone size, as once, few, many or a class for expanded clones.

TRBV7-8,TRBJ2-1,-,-,CASSLPDSTGEQFF,TGTGCCAGCAGCTTACCCGACTCCACAGGGGAGCAGTTCTTC
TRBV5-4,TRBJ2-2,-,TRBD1,CASSRDRRTGELFF,TGTGCCAGCAGCCGGGACAGGCGTACCGGGGAGCTGTTTTTT
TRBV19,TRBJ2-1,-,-,CASSIGGLLSSGSYNEQFF,TGTGCCAGTAGTATCGGCGGGCTCCTTTCATCCGGGTCCTACAATGAGCAGTTCTTC
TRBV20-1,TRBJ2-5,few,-,CSASRSRQETQYF,TGCAGTGCTAGTCGGTCCCGCCAAGAGACCCAGTACTTC
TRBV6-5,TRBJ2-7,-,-,CASGQFYEQYF,TGTGCCAGCGGACAGTTCTACGAGCAGTACTTC
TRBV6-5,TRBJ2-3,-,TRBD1,CASSPRQGPDTQYF,TGTGCCAGCAGCCCCCGACAGGGACCAGATACGCAGTATTTT
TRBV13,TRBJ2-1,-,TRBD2,CASRHTSGPTRNEQFF,TGTGCCAGCAGACACACTAGCGGTCCTACCCGGAATGAGCAGTTCTTC
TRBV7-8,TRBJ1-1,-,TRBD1,CASSPDRVVVTEAFF,TGTGCCAGCAGCCCGGACAGGGTAGTGGTCACTGAAGCTTTCTTT
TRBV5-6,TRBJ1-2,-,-,CASSFRGGNDYGYTF,TGTGCCAGCAGCTTCCGGGGGGGAAATGATTATGGCTACACCTTC
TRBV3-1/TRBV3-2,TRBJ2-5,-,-,CASSQVAGETQYF,TGTGCCAGCAGCCAAGTGGCGGGGGAGACCCAGTACTTC
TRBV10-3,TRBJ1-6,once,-,CAIGRGALVANSPLHF,TGTGCCATCGGCCGCGGGGCCCTCGTGGCTAATTCACCCCTCCACTTT
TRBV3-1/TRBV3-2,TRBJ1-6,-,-,CASSQNMDSRGSPLHF,TGTGCCAGCAGCCAAAATATGGACTCTAGAGGTTCACCCCTCCACTTT
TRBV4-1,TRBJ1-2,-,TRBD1,CASSPGGQGYGPNYGYTF,TGCGCCAGCAGCCCGGGGGGACAGGGGTATGGGCCTAACTATGGCTACACCTTC
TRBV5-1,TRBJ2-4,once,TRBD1,CASSYQGDIQYF,TGCGCCAGCAGCTACCAGGGGGACATTCAGTACTTC
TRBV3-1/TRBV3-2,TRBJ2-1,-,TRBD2,CAASSGSSYNEQFF,TGTGCCGCTAGTAGCGGGAGCTCCTACAATGAGCAGTTCTTC
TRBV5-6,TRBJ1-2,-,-,CASSLGTAFINYGYTF,TGTGCCAGCAGCTTGGGGACAGCGTTCATTAACTATGGCTACACCTTC
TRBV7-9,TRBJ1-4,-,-,CASSPLGAGTRARPEKLFF,TGTGCCAGCAGCCCGCTAGGGGCAGGGACAAGAGCTAGGCCCGAAAAACTGTTTTTT
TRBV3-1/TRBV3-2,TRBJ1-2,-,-,CASSQGGPGGYTF,TGTGCCAGCAGCCAAGGGGGGCCCGGTGGCTACACCTTC
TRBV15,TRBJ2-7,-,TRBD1,CATSRVSGGSYEQYF,TGTGCCACCAGCAGAGTATCAGGGGGCTCCTACGAGCAGTACTTC
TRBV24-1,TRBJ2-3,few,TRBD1,CATGGDRVIGTQYF,TGTGCCACCGGGGGTGACAGGGTTATAGGCACGCAGTATTTT
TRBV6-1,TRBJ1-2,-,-,CASSELPSGASTNGYTF,TGTGCCAGCAGTGAGCTCCCATCTGGGGCCTCTACAAATGGCTACACCTTC
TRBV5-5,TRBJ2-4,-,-,CASSLMTEWKNIQYF,TGTGCCAGCAGCTTGATGACAGAGTGGAAAAACATTCAGTACTTC
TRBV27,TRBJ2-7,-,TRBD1,CASGTGGIRGQYF,TGTGCCAGCGGTACAGGGGGAATACGAGGGCAGTACTTC
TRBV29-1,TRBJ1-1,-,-,CSVEGLVATEAFF,TGCAGCGTTGAAGGTTTGGTGGCCACTGAAGCTTTCTTT
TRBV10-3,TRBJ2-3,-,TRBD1,CAISEATGTGGRDTQYF,TGTGCCATCAGTGAGGCAACCGGGACAGGGGGCCGAGATACGCAGTATTTT
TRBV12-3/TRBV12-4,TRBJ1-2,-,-,CASGRKDLRGYTF,TGTGCCAGTGGCAGGAAAGACCTTCGTGGCTACACCTTC
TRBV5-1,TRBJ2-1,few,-,CASSLQGIVNEQFF,TGCGCCAGCAGCTTGCAGGGCATTGTGAATGAGCAGTTCTTC
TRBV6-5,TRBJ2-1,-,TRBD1,CASPLPGQVRWFF,TGTGCCTCCCCCCTCCCGGGACAGGTCCGATGGTTCTTC
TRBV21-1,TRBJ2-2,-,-,CASSKWGTGGQRSTGELFF,TGTGCCAGCAGCAAATGGGGGACAGGGGGCCAGCGTAGCACCGGGGAGCTGTTTTTT
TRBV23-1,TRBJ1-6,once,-,CASSHDSTYNSPLHF,TGCGCCAGCAGTCATGACAGCACCTATAATTCACCCCTCCACTTT
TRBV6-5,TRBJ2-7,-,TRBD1,CASSPKRDRGYEQYF,TGTGCCAGCAGTCCCAAAAGGGACAGGGGATACGAGCAGTACTTC
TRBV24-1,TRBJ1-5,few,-,CAAAQGSNQPQHF,TGTGCCGCAGCACAGGGTAGCAATCAGCCCCAGCATTTT
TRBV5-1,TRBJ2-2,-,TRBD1,CASEPGQMNTGELFF,TGCGCCAGCGAACCGGGACAGATGAACACCGGGGAGCTGTTTTTT
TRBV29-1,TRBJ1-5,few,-,CSVEYGAGTQHF,TGCAGCGTTGAATATGGTGCAGGGACCCAGCATTTT
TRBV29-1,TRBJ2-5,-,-,CSVVYGGRGETQYF,TGCAGCGTCGTATATGGCGGTAGGGGAGAGACCCAGTACTTC
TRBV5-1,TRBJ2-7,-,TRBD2,CASSPTAGRSTYEQYF,TGCGCCAGCTCACCCACGGCCGGGAGGTCCACCTACGAGCAGTACTTC
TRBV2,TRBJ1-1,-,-,CASSEDLGANTEAFF,TGTGCCAGCAGTGAAGACCTAGGGGCGAACACTGAAGCTTTCTTT
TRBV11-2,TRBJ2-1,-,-,CASSDGLGPKYEQFF,TGTGCCAGCAGCGACGGACTTGGACCTAAGTATGAGCAGTTCTTC
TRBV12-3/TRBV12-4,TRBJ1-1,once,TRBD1,CASNRGGVWAFF,TGTGCCAGCAACAGGGGTGGCGTTTGGGCTTTCTTT
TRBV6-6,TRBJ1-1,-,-,CASSYHSIAFF,TGTGCCAGCAGTTACCATAGTATAGCTTTCTTT
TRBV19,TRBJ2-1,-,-,CASSEAPSREQFF,TGTGCCAGTTCCGAGGCCCCCTCCCGGGAGCAGTTCTTC
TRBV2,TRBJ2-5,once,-,CASSEVDFKETQYF,TGTGCCAGCAGTGAAGTTGACTTTAAAGAGACCCAGTACTTC
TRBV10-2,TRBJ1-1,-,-,CASSDRGGPEAFF,TGCGCCAGCAGTGATCGGGGAGGCCCTGAAGCTTTCTTT
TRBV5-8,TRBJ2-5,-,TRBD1,CASSLRGGRETQYF,TGTGCCAGCAGCTTGAGAGGGGGCCGAGAGACCCAGTACTTC
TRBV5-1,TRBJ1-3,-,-,CASSPDGDSGNTIYF,TGCGCCAGCAGTCCGGACGGGGACTCTGGAAACACCATATATTTT
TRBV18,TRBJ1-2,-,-,CASSPRQETYGYTF,TGTGCCAGCTCACCACGACAGGAAACCTATGGCTACACCTTC